The entry below describes one TCR beta chain. Its antigen is still unknown. Base qualities are missing; no much larger clone stands one base away. The sample is drawn from a study of cytomegalovirus exposure and HLA in healthy donors (dated by TCRdb to the late 2010s). Describing the broader study: A later analysis indicated that the 120 or so validation repertoires were generated on the platform also employed for the 666 repertoires of the first cohort. The study was designed to test whether signatures of past pathogen exposure could be identified by cataloging public T cell receptors. Along with the roughly 700-subject first cohort, a separate validation cohort of over 90 different subjects was used. To predict cytomegalovirus infection status, the study combined high-throughput TCR immunosequencing, statistical association of individual TCRs with disease status, and machine learning. On the study overall, not on this receptor specifically: Across donors, most TCR sequences were observed very rarely, whereas some public TCRs were present in many individuals. The authors suggested that the approach could potentially be generalized to other disease states and immunological phenotypes. The classifier was reported to diagnose cytomegalovirus status with high specificity and sensitivity in both the original cohort and the validation cohort. In vitro tests confirmed that three of the cytomegalovirus-associated TCR beta chains recognize cytomegalovirus antigens. A later analysis lacked HLA typing for the validation cohort, so it scored co-occurrence in that cohort across all 130 or so repertoires. Of the cluster scores, approximately 95% were above 0 in a later analysis, which found that TCRs clustered in the first cohort also tended to co-occur in the approximately 110 validation repertoires. A total of some 180 TCR beta chains were listed by the study as associated with cytomegalovirus.

The protocol used for the library was the immunoSEQ multiplex PCR assay. The authors' pipeline ran thus. A statistical classification framework was built to diagnose cytomegalovirus status from the catalog of TCR beta chain sequences. In its TCRdb copy, this immuneACCESS table keeps in-frame sequences only and misses some clones. Where compared with another copy, unresolved V genes explain less than half of these, and the others have no known cause. That table furnishes V, J and clone size, whereas the DNA furnished D and trimming. This sample has roughly 250,000 clones in its table, and around nine tenths of those were observed once. Of the sample, less than 3% is held by the ten largest clones. Via the germline V gene, CDR1 is MNHEY and CDR2 SVGAGI. The CDR3 holds 15 amino acids from the cysteine to the phenylalanine. Just the 45-base CDR3 DNA is kept, in frame starting at base 1. V is reduced by 6 bases and J by 0 bases, leaving a spacing of 14 bases between them.

The donors belonged to the validation cohort of about 120 subjects, which was separate from the approximately 680-subject first cohort. The receptor comes from a man aged 18 to 30 in good health and CMV-seronegative. The rearrangement combines TRBV6-5 with TRBJ1-1; a tentative D match to TRBD1 spans 6 bases. The specimen sequenced was PBMCs. The CDR3 reads as follows: CASRLNGQLNTEAFF. The DNA sequence follows: TGTGCCAGCAGACTCAATGGACAGCTGAACACTGAAGCTTTCTTT.